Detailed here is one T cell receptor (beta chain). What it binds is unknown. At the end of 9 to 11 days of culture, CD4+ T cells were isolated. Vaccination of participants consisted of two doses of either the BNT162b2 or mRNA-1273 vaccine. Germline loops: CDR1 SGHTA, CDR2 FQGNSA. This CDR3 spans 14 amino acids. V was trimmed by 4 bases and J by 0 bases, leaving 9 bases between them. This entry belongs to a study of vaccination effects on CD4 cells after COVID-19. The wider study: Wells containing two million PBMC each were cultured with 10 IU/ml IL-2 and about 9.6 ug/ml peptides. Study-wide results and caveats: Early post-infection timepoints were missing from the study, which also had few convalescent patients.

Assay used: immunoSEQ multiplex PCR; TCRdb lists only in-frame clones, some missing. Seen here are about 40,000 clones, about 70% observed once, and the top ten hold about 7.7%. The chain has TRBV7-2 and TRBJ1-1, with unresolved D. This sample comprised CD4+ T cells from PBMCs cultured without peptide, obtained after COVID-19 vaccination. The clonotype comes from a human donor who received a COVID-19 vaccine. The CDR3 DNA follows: TGTGCCAGCAGCTCAGGACGGTTGAACACTGAAGCTTTCTTT. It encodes CASSSGRLNTEAFF.